The present entry profiles one TCR beta chain with its context. Its antigen remains unknown. CD45RA-negative memory and CD45RA+ naive subsets were split from the CD4+ cells. This record belongs to a study of shared clonotypes between healthy human individuals. Sorted subsets were amplified in replicate PCRs using around 200 ng DNA, tens of thousands of T cell genomes. Per the original methods: ImmunoSEQ yielded junction-only sequences lacking quality scores, so filtering differed. Data came from immunoSEQ multiplex PCR; TCRdb stores just in-frame clones and leaves some out. The V and J calls and clone size were taken over from that table, and D and trimming were inferred from the DNA. The table shows 640,000 or so clones, with approximately 79% occurring only once. Study-wide points: Compared with clonotypes that all four donors shared, non-shared clonotypes had lower generation probabilities.

Source material: memory CD4+ T cells sorted from blood. The subset denotes: CD45RA-negative fraction. The TCR was taken from a young woman in good health.

CDR3 protein: CASSHGQGVDEQFF. The CDR3 bases are TGTGCCAGCAGTCATGGACAGGGTGTCGATGAGCAGTTCTTC. The chain uses TRBV7-9 and TRBJ2-1, with TRBD1 identical over 8 bases. The junction had 9 bases not matched to a gene; V was cut back by 6 bases and J by 8 bases. This CDR3 has 14 amino acids. The germline gives CDR1 SEHNR, CDR2 FQNEAQ (reference sequence).